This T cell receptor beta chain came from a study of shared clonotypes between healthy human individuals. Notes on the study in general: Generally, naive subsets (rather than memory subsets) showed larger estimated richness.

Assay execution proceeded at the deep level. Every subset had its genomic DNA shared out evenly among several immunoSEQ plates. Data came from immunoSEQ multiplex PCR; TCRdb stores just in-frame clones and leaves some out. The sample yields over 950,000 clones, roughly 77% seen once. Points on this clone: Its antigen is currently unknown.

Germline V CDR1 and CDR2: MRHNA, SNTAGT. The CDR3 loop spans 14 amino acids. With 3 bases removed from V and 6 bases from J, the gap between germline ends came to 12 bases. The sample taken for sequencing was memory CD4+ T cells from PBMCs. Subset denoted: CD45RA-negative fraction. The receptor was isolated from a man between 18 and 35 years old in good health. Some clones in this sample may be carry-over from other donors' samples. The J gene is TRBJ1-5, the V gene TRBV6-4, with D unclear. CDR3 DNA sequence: TGTGCCAGCAGTGATGAAATAGGGAGTCAGCCCCAGCATTTT. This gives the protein CASSDEIGSQPQHF.